A selection of T cell receptor beta chains follows, all from one sample in a study of beta chain features in type 1 diabetes. Clones were read by immunoSEQ multiplex PCR, and TCRdb kept only the in-frame ones, dropping some. This repertoire shows hundreds of thousands of clones, more than 9.5% found once; its top ten account for 0.046%. The sample was naive CD4+ T cells from blood. The receptors come from a woman aged 18-29 years in good health. The CDR3 runs from the conserved cysteine through the conserved F or W. D genes are given only for firm matches. Where a row states a size, it is once, few, many or the class of an expanded clone; other rows omit it.

TRBV7-2	TRBJ2-1	NA	NA	TGTGCCAGCAGCATTAGCGGACCCAGCTCCTACAATGAGCAGTTCTTC	CASSISGPSSYNEQFF
TRBV9	TRBJ1-2	NA	NA	TGTGCCAGCAGCCGACGCGATAGATATGGCTACACCTTC	CASSRRDRYGYTF
TRBV29-1	TRBJ2-5	NA	TRBD1	TGCAGCGTGATAGGGGATAGGACAGGGAGCCAAGAGACCCAGTACTTC	CSVIGDRTGSQETQYF
TRBV4-3	TRBJ1-2	few	TRBD1	TGCGCCAGCAGCCTAGTGGGACAGGGTGGGATCTATGGCTACACCTTC	CASSLVGQGGIYGYTF
TRBV25-1	TRBJ2-5	NA	TRBD1	TGTGCCAGCAGTAGGACAGGGAATGGAGTGACCCAGTACTTC	CASSRTGNGVTQYF
TRBV7-3	TRBJ2-3	few	NA	TGTGCCAGCAGCGCCGGACAGAGCCAGGCCACAGATACGCAGTATTTT	CASSAGQSQATDTQYF
TRBV23-1	TRBJ1-2	few	NA	TGCGCCAGCAGTCAATCGTACAGATACTATGGCTACACCTTC	CASSQSYRYYGYTF
TRBV9	TRBJ2-3	NA	NA	TGTGCCAGCAGCGTTGACCTTAATACGCAGTATTTT	CASSVDLNTQYF
TRBV7-2	TRBJ2-5	few	TRBD1	TGTGCCAGCAGCATTGCCGGGACAGGGAATCGCGGGACCCAGTACTTC	CASSIAGTGNRGTQYF
TRBV30	TRBJ2-5	many	TRBD2	TGTGCCTGGAGCCTACTCGGGACTAGCGGGAGGGAGACCCAGTACTTC	CAWSLLGTSGRETQYF
TRBV9	TRBJ2-7	NA	NA	TGTGCCAGCAGCGGGACACCCTTCCACGAGCAGTACTTC	CASSGTPFHEQYF
TRBV7-8	TRBJ2-4	few	NA	TGTGCCAGCAGCTTAAGTCCAGTGGCATCCAAAAACATTCAGTACTTC	CASSLSPVASKNIQYF
TRBV5-4	TRBJ2-3	NA	TRBD2	TGTGCCAGCAGCTTGGGACTAGCGGGAGATACGCAGTATTTT	CASSLGLAGDTQYF
TRBV29-1	TRBJ1-2	few	TRBD1	TGCAGCGTTGAGGGGACAGGGGGCCAGTACTATGGCTACACCTTC	CSVEGTGGQYYGYTF
TRBV7-2	TRBJ2-3	NA	TRBD1	TGTGCCAGCAGCTTAGGGGCCAGGGGGCGCCCAGATACGCAGTATTTT	CASSLGARGRPDTQYF
TRBV19	TRBJ2-4	NA	NA	TGTGCCAGTAGTATCGGGGGCGTATACATTCAGTACTTC	CASSIGGVYIQYF
TRBV11-3	TRBJ2-3	NA	TRBD2	TGTGCCAGCAGCTTAGGGTGGCTAGCGGGAACAGATACGCAGTATTTT	CASSLGWLAGTDTQYF
TRBV11-3	TRBJ2-1	few	NA	TGTGCCAGCAGCTTAGATAGTGAGCAGTTCTTC	CASSLDSEQFF
TRBV7-7	TRBJ2-2	NA	TRBD2	TGTGCTAGCAGCTGGGCGGGAGTCGCCGGGGAGCTGTTTTTT	CASSWAGVAGELFF
TRBV29-1	TRBJ1-2	NA	NA	TGCAGCGTTGAATCGGGGGAAAACTATGGCTACACCTTC	CSVESGENYGYTF
TRBV2	TRBJ1-5	few	NA	TGTGCCAGCAGTGAAGAGTCTCGTCAGCCCCAGCATTTT	CASSEESRQPQHF
TRBV2	TRBJ1-5	NA	NA	TGTGCCAGCAGTGAAGAAAAAGATAGCAATCAGCCCCAGCATTTT	CASSEEKDSNQPQHF
TRBV9	TRBJ1-2	many	NA	TGTGCCAGCAGCTCCAGACAGGAGCGAAGCTACACCTTC	CASSSRQERSYTF
TRBV5-1	TRBJ2-3	few	TRBD2	TGCGCCAGCTCCACCGGGACTACCATCACAGATACGCAGTATTTT	CASSTGTTITDTQYF